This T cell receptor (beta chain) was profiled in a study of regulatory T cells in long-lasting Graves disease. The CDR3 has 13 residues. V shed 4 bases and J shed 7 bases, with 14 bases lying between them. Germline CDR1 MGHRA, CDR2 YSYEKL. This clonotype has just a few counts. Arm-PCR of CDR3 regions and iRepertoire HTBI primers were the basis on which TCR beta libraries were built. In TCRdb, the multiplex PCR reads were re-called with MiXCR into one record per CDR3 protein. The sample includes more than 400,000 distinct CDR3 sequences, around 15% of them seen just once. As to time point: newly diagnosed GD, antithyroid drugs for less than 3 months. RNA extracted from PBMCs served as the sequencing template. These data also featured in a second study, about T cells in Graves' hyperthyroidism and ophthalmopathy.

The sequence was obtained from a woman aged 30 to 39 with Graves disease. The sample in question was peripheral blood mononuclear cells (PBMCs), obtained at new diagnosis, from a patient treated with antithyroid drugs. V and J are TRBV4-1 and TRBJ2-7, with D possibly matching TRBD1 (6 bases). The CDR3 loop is CASSRNRAEEQYF. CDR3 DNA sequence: TGCGCCAGCAGCCGAAACAGGGCTGAGGAGCAGTACTTC.